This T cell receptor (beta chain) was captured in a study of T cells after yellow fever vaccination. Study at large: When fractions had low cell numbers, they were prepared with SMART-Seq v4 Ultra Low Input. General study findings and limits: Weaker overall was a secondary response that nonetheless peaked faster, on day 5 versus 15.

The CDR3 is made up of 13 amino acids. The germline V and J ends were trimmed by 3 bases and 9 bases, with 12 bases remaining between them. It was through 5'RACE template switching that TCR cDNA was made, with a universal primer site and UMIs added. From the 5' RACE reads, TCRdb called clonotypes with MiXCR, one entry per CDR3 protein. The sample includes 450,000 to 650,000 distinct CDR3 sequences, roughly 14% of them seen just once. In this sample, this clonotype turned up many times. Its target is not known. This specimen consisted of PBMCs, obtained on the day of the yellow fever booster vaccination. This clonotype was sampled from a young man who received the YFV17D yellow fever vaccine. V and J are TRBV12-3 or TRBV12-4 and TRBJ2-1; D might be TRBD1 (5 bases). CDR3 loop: CASSFVEGAEQFF. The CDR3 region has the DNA TGTGCCAGCAGTTTTGTGGAAGGGGCTGAGCAGTTCTTC.